This T cell receptor (beta chain) was recovered during a study of blood T cell repertoires in COVID-19 (dated by TCRdb to the early 2020s). Broadly, across the study: Collaborator samples came from the United States, Italy and Spain and covered acute and convalescent phases of COVID-19. HLA class I and class II types, where available, came from metadata supplied by the sample provider rather than from assay-based typing. The sample metadata nearly always contained a de-identified subject ID, COVID-19 status, age in years and sex. Subjects who had been exposed to COVID-19, were actively infected with it, or had recovered from it provided the deeply sampled blood TCRbeta repertoires that made up the dataset. The material from the prospective study consisted of cDNA or gDNA derived from T cells, B-cell-depleted T cells, or PBMCs. The repertoires were released in a freely available public database intended as a resource for research on the immune response to SARS-CoV-2. Samples came from the ongoing ImmuneRACE study (first 160 participants) plus 1,254 subjects from 6 global collaborators.

Overall study results and their limits: How much clinical and demographic metadata was included differed by source and by participant, and the metadata was provided uncurated.

TCRbeta CDR3 regions were amplified from genomic DNA by means of the immunoSEQ Assay, a bias-controlled multiplex PCR. The study's processing was this. The number of nucleated cells in each sample was estimated by amplification of reference gene primers within the assay. Sequence reads were collapsed and filtered to measure the absolute abundance of every unique TCRbeta CDR3 rearrangement. For each sample, productive Simpson clonality was calculated as the square root of Simpson's diversity index across productive rearrangements. This immuneACCESS table, as held by TCRdb, lists in-frame sequences with V and J called but not all clones. Of the missing ones, under half trace to an unresolved V gene in checked studies; the others have no known cause. That table supplies the V and J calls and clone size; D and trimming were determined from the DNA. The sample data list about 400,000 clones, and about 87% of these were observed just once. Approximately 9.3% of the sample rests with the top ten.

In the prospective study, participants were roughly 18 to 100 years old, resided in about two dozen geographic areas of the United States, and were enrolled through a virtual design. In the prospective study, cohorts were assigned on the basis of participant-reported clinical history obtained from a screening survey and a study questionnaire. Recovered participants in ImmuneRACE Cohort 3 were defined as having two consecutive negative NP/OP PCR tests, clearance from a healthcare professional, or resolution of symptoms. In the prospective study, whole blood, serum and a nasopharyngeal or oropharyngeal swab were collected from each participant by mobile phlebotomists. Participants in the prospective study had the option to provide additional blood draws and questionnaires over a 2-month period. Before DNA extraction, blood samples from the prospective study were shipped at room temperature or frozen.

In regard to this clone: Its antigen has not been determined. Within one base of it there is no much larger clone, and no base qualities were kept.

Trimming takes 1 base from V and 5 bases from J, and the germline ends sit 12 bases apart. Spanning cysteine to phenylalanine, the CDR3 consists of 14 amino acids. This entry keeps only the CDR3 DNA: 42 bases, framed from base 1. According to the germline V gene, CDR1 reads SGDLS and CDR2 reads YYNGEE. Recombination joined TRBV9 with TRBJ2-5; the D gene is possibly TRBD1, with 6 bases matching. The TCR originated in a woman aged 45 to 65 who had recovered from COVID-19. Sample: PBMCs or T cells enriched from blood (not recorded which). The DNA sequence follows: TGTGCCAGCAGCGTATCAGGGGTCGGGGAGACCCAGTACTTC. It encodes CASSVSGVGETQYF.